The T cell receptor (beta chain) under discussion was sequenced for a study of T cell responses to AZD1222 COVID-19 vaccine (dated by TCRdb to the early 2020s). Concerning the study at large: AZD1222 recipients with second doses at about 4 weeks or about 12 weeks were pooled, because spike-specific TCR depth and breadth did not differ between schedules. TCR sequencing covered 230 or so trial participants: 200 to 220 given two doses of AZD1222 and some 25 given two doses of MenACWY control vaccine. Trial participants were enrolled into age subgroups of 18-55, 56-69 and 70-plus years, which contained about 150, 28 and 57 TCR-sequenced participants, respectively. Study-level results and caveats: The 56-69-year group was small, and its depth increase did not reach significance, likely because of low power. Vaccine-associated CD4 TCRs spanned the whole spike protein, with dominant responses in regions 160-218 and 743-854. Because no day 14 peak-response samples were available, repertoires were characterized only after the peak T cell response. A significant rise in spike-specific TCR breadth and depth was observed after two AZD1222 doses relative to day 0 and relative to MenACWY recipients. Conclusions about previously exposed vaccinees are limited, since just a handful of AZD1222 recipients were seropositive for SARS-CoV-2 at baseline. Nearly half of unique spike-specific TCRs reportedly recognized epitopes outside regions mutated in the B.1.351 and B.1.1.7 variants. Participants were mostly white British and included more females than males, and it was suggested by the authors that clonal diversity may have been underestimated.

This clone came up once. There is no known antigen for this receptor. No quality values exist for individual bases; no much larger clone is one base distant. The CDR3 regions of human TCRbeta chains were subjected to immunosequencing. In the original analysis: TCRs in the repertoires were matched against a reference library of SARS-CoV-2-specific TCRs that had been generated with the MIRA antigen-specificity platform. Breadth was defined as the fraction of unique TCRs that were SARS-CoV-2-associated, and depth was defined as the fraction of total T cells that were SARS-CoV-2-associated. Using the MIRA data, each spike-specific TCR was assigned both to the spike region to which the TCR was reactive and to a CD4 or CD8 class. Log10-transformed breadth and depth values were compared by one-way ANOVA with Sidak's multiple comparisons tests. The clones in this table, taken by TCRdb from immuneACCESS, are in-frame only. Not every clone is retained; where verified, under half of the shortfall comes from an unresolved V gene, and the cause of the rest is unknown. V, J and clone size are taken as reported in that table, and D and trimming were inferred from the DNA itself. Recorded for this sample are about 140,000 clones; 80% to 95% of them occurred a single time. Of the sample, 4% to 5.5% is held by the ten largest clones.

The sample's time point label, decoded: baseline before first vaccination. Vaccinee samples were obtained from the UK trials COV001 and COV002, which included a single-blind randomized controlled phase 2/3 trial of AZD1222 (ChAdOx1 nCoV-19) in healthy adults. For TCRbeta chain sequencing, PBMC samples from trial participants were taken at day 0 and at day 28 after the second dose. From a lookup of the germline V gene, CDR1 and CDR2 are SGHRS and YFSETQ. The CDR3 holds 20 amino acids from the cysteine to the phenylalanine. Kept here is only the CDR3 DNA, which spans 60 bases and is read in frame from base 1. Trimming at the junction amounts to 2 bases on V and 1 base on J, and the germline ends lie 27 bases apart.

This clonotype originated in an adult in good health. Recombination linked TRBV5-1 to TRBJ1-2; no confident D gene assignment can be made. This specimen consisted of peripheral blood, obtained on day 0 of AZD1222 vaccination. The nucleotide sequence is TGCGCCAGCAGCTTAAGGGTACCGGGCCTTACACCCGACCTTAACTATGGCTACACCTTC. The encoded protein is CASSLRVPGLTPDLNYGYTF.